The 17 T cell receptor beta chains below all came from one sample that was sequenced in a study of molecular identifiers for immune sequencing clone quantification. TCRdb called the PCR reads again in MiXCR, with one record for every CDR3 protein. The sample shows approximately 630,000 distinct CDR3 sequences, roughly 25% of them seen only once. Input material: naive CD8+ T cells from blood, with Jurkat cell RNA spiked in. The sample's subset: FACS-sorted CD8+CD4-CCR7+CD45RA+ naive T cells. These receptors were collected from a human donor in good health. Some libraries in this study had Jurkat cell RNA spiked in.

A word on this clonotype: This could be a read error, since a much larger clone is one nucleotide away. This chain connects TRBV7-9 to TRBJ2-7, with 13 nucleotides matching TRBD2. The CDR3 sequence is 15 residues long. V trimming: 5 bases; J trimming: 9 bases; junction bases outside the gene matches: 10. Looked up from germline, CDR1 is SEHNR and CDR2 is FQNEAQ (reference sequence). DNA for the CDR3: TGTGCCAGCAGCCTCACTAGCGGGGGGGCCGACGCGCAGTACTTC. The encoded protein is CASSLTSGGADAQYF.

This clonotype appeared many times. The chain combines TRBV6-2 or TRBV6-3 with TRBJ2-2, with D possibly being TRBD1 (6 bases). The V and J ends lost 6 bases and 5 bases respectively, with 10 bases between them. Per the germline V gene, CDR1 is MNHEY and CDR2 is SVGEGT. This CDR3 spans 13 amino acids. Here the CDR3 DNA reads TGTGCCAGCAGACGCGGACAGACCGGGGAGCTGTTTTTT. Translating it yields CASRRGQTGELFF.

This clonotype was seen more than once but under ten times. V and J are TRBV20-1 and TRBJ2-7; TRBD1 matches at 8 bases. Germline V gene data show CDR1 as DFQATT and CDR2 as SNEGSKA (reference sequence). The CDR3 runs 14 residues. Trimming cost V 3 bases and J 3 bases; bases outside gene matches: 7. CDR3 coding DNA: TGCAGTGCTAGGGCAATAGACAGGGGCTACGAGCAGTACTTC. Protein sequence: CSARAIDRGYEQYF.

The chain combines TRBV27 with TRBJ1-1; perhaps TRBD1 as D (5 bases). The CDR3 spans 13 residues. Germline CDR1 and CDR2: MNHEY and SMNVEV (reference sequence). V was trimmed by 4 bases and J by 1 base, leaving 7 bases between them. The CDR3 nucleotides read TGTGCCAGCAGTTCACAGGCGAACACTGAAGCTTTCTTT. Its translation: CASSSQANTEAFF.

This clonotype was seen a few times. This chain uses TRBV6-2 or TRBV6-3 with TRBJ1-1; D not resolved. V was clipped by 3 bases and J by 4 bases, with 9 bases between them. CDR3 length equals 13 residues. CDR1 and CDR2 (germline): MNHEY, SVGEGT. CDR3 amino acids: CASSYAATTEAFF. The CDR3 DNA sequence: TGTGCCAGCAGTTATGCGGCGACCACTGAAGCTTTCTTT.

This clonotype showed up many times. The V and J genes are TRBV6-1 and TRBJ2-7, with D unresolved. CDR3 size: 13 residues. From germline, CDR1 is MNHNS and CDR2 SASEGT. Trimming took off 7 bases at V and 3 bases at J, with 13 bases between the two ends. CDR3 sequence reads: CASNQWVYYEQYF. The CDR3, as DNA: TGTGCCAGCAACCAATGGGTTTACTACGAGCAGTACTTC.

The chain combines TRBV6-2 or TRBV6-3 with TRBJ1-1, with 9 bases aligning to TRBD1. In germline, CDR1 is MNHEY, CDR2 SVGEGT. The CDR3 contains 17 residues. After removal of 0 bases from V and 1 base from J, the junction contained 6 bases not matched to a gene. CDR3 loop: CASSYSNPGQGNTEAFF. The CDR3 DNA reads TGTGCCAGCAGTTACTCGAATCCGGGACAGGGGAACACTGAAGCTTTCTTT.

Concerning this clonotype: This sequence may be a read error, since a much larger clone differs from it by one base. This CDR3 reads CASSPRGDMTYEQCF. The CDR3 DNA sequence: TGTGCCAGCAGCCCGAGGGGGGATATGACCTACGAGCAGTGCTTC. The rearrangement uses TRBV7-9 and TRBJ2-7; either TRBD1 or TRBD2 may fit D (6 bases each). The length of the CDR3 is 15 residues. Germline values: CDR1 SEHNR, CDR2 FQNEAQ (reference sequence).

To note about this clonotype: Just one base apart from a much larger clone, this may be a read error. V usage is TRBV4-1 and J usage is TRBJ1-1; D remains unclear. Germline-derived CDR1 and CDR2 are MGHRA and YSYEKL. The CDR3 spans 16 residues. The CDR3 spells CASSQEFGQVNTAAFF. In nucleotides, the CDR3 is TGCGCCAGCAGCCAAGAATTCGGTCAAGTGAACACTGCAGCTTTCTTT.

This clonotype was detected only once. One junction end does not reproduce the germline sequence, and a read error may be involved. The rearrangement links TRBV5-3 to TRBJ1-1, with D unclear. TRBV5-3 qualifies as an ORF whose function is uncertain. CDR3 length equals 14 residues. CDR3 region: CASSLERLNTEALF. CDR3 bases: TGTGCCAGCAGCTTGGAGCGGCTCAACACTGAAGCTCTCTTT.

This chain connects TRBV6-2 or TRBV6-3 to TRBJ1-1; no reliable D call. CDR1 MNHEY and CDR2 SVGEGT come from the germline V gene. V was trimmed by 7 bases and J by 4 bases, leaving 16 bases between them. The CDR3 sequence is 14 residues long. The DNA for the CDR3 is TGTGCCAGCATTCCGGGCTACGGGGTCACTGAAGCTTTCTTT. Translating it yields CASIPGYGVTEAFF.

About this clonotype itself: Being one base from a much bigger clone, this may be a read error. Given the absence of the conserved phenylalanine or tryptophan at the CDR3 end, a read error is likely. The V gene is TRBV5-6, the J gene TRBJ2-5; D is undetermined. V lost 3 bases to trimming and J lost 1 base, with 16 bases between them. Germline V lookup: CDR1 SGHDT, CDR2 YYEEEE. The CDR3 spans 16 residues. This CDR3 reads CASSSRIFQLQETQYS. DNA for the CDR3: TGTGCCAGCAGCTCCCGAATCTTCCAGCTCCAAGAGACCCAGTACTCC.

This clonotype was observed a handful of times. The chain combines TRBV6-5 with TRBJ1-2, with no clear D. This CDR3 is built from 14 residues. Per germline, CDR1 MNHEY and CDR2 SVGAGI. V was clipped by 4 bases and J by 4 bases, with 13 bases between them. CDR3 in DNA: TGTGCCAGCAGTTTCTCAGGTTCCTTCTATGGCTACACCTTC. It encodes CASSFSGSFYGYTF.

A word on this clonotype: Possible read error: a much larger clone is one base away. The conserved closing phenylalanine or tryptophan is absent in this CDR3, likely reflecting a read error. CDR3 sequence reads: CASSYVGAGEQYL. The CDR3, as DNA: TGTGCCAGCAGTTACGTGGGGGCTGGCGAGCAGTACCTC. V usage is TRBV6-6 and J usage is TRBJ2-7; weak D call: TRBD1 (6 bases). This CDR3 contains 13 residues. Trimming removed 2 bases from V and 6 bases from J, with 11 bases in between. Germline lookup yields CDR1 MNHNY and CDR2 SVGAGI (reference sequence).

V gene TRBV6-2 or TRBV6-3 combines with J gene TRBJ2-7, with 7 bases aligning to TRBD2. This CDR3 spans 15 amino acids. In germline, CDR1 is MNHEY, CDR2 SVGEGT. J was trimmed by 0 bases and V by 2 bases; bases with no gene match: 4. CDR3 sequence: CASSYGLAVSYEQYF. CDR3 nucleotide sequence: TGTGCCAGCAGTTACGGCCTAGCGGTCTCCTACGAGCAGTACTTC.

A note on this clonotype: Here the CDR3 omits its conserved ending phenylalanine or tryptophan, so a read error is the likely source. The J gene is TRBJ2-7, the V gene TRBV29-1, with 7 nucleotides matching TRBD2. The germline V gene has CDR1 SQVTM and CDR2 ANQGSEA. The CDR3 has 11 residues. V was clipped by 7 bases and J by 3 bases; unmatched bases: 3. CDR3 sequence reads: CSGGEGYEQYL. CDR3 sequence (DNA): TGCAGCGGGGGGGAGGGCTACGAGCAGTACCTC.

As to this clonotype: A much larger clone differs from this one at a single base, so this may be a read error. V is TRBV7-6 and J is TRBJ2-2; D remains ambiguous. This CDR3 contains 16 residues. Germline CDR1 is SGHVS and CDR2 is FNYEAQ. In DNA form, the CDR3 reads TGTGCCATCAGCTATAGTCCAGCTCTCCCCACCGGGGAGCTGTTTTTT. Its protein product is CAISYSPALPTGELFF.